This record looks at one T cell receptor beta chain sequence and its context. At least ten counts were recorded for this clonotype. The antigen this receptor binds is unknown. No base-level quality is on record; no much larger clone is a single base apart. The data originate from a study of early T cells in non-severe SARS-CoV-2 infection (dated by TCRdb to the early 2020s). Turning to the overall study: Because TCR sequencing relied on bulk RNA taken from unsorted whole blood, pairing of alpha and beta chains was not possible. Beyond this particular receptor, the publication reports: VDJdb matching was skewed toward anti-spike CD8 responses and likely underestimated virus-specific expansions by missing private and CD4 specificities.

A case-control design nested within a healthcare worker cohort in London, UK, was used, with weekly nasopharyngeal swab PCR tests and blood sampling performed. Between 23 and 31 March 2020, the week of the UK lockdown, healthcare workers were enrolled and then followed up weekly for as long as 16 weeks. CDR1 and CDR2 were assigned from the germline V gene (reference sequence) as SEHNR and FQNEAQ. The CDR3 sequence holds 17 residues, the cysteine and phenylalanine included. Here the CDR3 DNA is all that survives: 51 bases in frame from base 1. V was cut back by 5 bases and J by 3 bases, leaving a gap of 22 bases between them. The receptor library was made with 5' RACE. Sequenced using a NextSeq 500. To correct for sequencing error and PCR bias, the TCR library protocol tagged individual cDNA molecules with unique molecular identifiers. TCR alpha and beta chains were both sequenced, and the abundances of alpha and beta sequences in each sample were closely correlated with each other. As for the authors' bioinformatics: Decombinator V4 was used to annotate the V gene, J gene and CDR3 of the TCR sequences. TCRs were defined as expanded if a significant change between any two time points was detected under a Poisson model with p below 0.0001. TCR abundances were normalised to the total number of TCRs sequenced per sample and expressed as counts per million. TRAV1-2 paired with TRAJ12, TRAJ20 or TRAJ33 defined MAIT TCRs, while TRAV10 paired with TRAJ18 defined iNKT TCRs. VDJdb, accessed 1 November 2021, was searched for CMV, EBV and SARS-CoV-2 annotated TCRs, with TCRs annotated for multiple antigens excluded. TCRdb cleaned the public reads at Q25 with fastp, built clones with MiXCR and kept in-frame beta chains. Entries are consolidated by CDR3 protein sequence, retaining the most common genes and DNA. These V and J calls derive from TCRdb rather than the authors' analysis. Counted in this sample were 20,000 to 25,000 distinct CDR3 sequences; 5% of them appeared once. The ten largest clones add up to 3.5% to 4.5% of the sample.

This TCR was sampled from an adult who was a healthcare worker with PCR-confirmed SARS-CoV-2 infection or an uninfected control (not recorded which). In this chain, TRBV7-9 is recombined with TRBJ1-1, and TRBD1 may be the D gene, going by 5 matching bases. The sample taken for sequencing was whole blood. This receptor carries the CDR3 CASSPPSGTTAYTEAFF. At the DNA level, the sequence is TGTGCCAGCAGCCCCCCCTCCGGGACGACAGCCTACACTGAAGCTTTCTTT. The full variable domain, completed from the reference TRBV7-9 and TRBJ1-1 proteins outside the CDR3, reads DTGVSQNPRHKITKRGQNVTFRCDPISEHNRLYWYRQTLGQGPEFLTYFQNEAQLEKSRLLSDRFSAERPKGSFSTLEIQRTEQGDSAMYLCASSPPSGTTAYTEAFFGQGTRLTVV.